The 21 T cell receptor beta chains below come from one sample, sequenced in a study of cytomegalovirus exposure and HLA in healthy donors. Method: immunoSEQ multiplex PCR; TCRdb's copy keeps in-frame clones and lacks some. Of 250,000 to 300,000 clones in the sample, about 90% were seen once. The sequenced material came from PBMCs. The source is a woman younger than 30 in good health and CMV-seronegative.

This chain joins TRBV19 and TRBJ1-5; D remains unclear. Germline V lookup: CDR1 LNHDA, CDR2 SQIVND (reference sequence). The CDR3 consists of 14 residues. With 8 bases removed from V and 0 bases from J, the gap between germline ends came to 11 bases. The chain's CDR3 is CASAARVSNQPQHF. CDR3 bases: TGTGCCAGTGCTGCGAGGGTTAGCAATCAGCCCCAGCATTTT.

The rearrangement joins TRBV28 to TRBJ2-5, with D tentatively TRBD1 (6 bases). Per the germline V gene, CDR1 is MDHEN and CDR2 is SYDVKM. V was pared by 5 bases and J by 5 bases, with 12 bases between. This CDR3 has 13 amino acids. CDR3 residues: CASSMGHMETQYF. CDR3 bases: TGTGCCAGCAGTATGGGACACATGGAGACCCAGTACTTC.

The chain carries TRBV2 and TRBJ2-1; 7 bases are a match to TRBD2. V dropped 8 bases and J dropped 0; count of bases not matched to a gene: 16. CDR3 length: 18 amino acids. Per germline, CDR1 SNHLY and CDR2 FYNNEI. The CDR3 DNA is TGTGCCAGCGGGAGGACTAGTCGTGTGGAGAACTCCTACAATGAGCAGTTCTTC. This sequence encodes CASGRTSRVENSYNEQFF.

This sequence joins TRBV28 and TRBJ2-3; 7 nucleotides align to TRBD1. This CDR3 has 14 amino acids. J gave up 0 bases and V 6 bases, and 3 bases lay outside the gene matches. Germline V gives CDR1 MDHEN, CDR2 SYDVKM. CDR3 region: CASRGRGSTDTQYF. The DNA for the CDR3 is TGTGCCAGCAGGGGCAGGGGGAGCACAGATACGCAGTATTTT.

The rearrangement uses TRBV13 and TRBJ1-1, with 10 bases aligning to TRBD1. Germline CDR1 reads PRHDT; CDR2 reads FYEKMQ (reference sequence). V was clipped by 5 bases and J by 4 bases; unmatched bases: 4. The CDR3 consists of 14 residues. DNA of the CDR3: TGTGCCAGCAGCGCTGACAGGGGGCTCACTGAAGCTTTCTTT. Amino acids: CASSADRGLTEAFF.

The chain uses TRBV27 and TRBJ2-7, with 10 bases that match TRBD1. The CDR3 contains 15 residues. CDR1 MNHEY and CDR2 SMNVEV come from the germline V gene (reference sequence). V dropped 4 bases and J dropped 4; count of bases not matched to a gene: 7. The CDR3 spells CASSWTGGFRYEQYF. In DNA form, the CDR3 reads TGTGCCAGCAGTTGGACAGGGGGTTTTAGGTACGAGCAGTACTTC.

The CDR3: CASSVLRAGGFSRYNEQFF. CDR3 bases: TGTGCCAGCAGCGTCCTTCGAGCGGGGGGATTCTCCCGTTACAATGAGCAGTTCTTC. This chain uses TRBV7-2 with TRBJ2-1; TRBD2 agrees at 9 bases. Germline CDR1 SGHTA, CDR2 FQGNSA. This CDR3 is 19 amino acids long. J gave up 4 bases and V 5 bases, and 18 bases lay outside the gene matches.

The J gene is TRBJ2-2, the V gene TRBV19; 7 positions agree with TRBD2. The ends lost 11 bases at V and 4 bases at J; junction bases unmatched: 4. CDR1 and CDR2 from the germline V gene are LNHDA and SQIVND (reference sequence). The CDR3 spans 12 residues. DNA of the CDR3: TGTGCCGGGGAGGGCAGCACCGGGGAGCTGTTTTTT. It translates to CAGEGSTGELFF.

The genes are TRBV7-9 and TRBJ2-3; D is possibly TRBD2 (6 bases). The V and J ends lost 5 bases and 6 bases respectively, with 15 bases between them. CDR3 length: 14 amino acids. The germline V gene has CDR1 SEHNR and CDR2 FQNEAQ (reference sequence). The chain's CDR3 is CASSPPAGRDTQYF. CDR3 coding DNA: TGTGCCAGCAGCCCCCCCGCGGGGAGGGATACGCAGTATTTT.

J is TRBJ2-7 and V is TRBV25-1; 9 nucleotides agree with TRBD1. V lost 6 bases and J lost 13; bases outside the gene matches: 7. This CDR3 region has 11 residues. The germline gives CDR1 MGHDK, CDR2 SYGVNS. CDR3 in DNA: TGTGCCAGCAGCAAGGGGACAGGGAGTTACTTC. Its protein product is CASSKGTGSYF.

The chain joins TRBV19 to TRBJ1-1, with 7 bases aligning to TRBD1. CDR3 length equals 14 residues. V shed 5 bases and J 2 bases; nucleotides not matched to a gene: 5. The germline V gene encodes CDR1 LNHDA and CDR2 SQIVND (reference sequence). CDR3 residues: CASSSGQVNTEAFF. The CDR3 DNA reads TGTGCCAGTAGTTCAGGACAGGTCAACACTGAAGCTTTCTTT.

The chain employs TRBV19 and TRBJ2-7; 8 nucleotides align to TRBD1. Per the germline V gene, CDR1 is LNHDA and CDR2 is SQIVND (reference sequence). Losses at the gene ends were 4 bases for V and 0 bases for J; bases not matched to a gene: 5. There are 15 residues in the CDR3. DNA for the CDR3: TGTGCCAGTAGTACAGGGACAGGAGACTCCTACGAGCAGTACGTC. Amino acids: CASSTGTGDSYEQYV.

The V and J genes are TRBV9 and TRBJ1-2; 7 bases align to TRBD1. With V trimmed by 4 bases and J by 5 bases, 5 bases remained unmatched. Germline lookup yields CDR1 SGDLS and CDR2 YYNGEE. CDR3 length: 13 residues. CDR3 in amino acids: CASSLGQSYGYTF. For the CDR3, the DNA is TGTGCCAGCAGCCTGGGACAGTCTTATGGCTACACCTTC.

The CDR3 region has the DNA TGTGCCAGCAGCACAGGGACTAGCGGGGGGGTTTACAATGAGCAGTTCTTC. This gives the protein CASSTGTSGGVYNEQFF. The chain links TRBV9 to TRBJ2-1, with 16 bases that match TRBD2. V was pared by 4 bases and J by 4 bases, with 5 bases of the junction left unmatched. The CDR3 runs to 17 residues. From germline, CDR1 is SGDLS and CDR2 YYNGEE.

The count of this clone is one. The V call is TRBV29-1, the J call TRBJ2-5, with TRBD1 identical over 8 bases. In germline, CDR1 is SQVTM, CDR2 ANQGSEA. The CDR3 runs 13 residues. The junction had 11 bases not matched to a gene; V was cut back by 7 bases and J by 7 bases. This chain's CDR3 is CSAGTGDFGTQYF. The CDR3 DNA reads as TGCAGCGCCGGGACAGGAGATTTTGGGACCCAGTACTTC.

This chain uses TRBV5-5 with TRBJ1-3; D gene unclear. CDR1 and CDR2 (germline): SGHKS, YYEKEE (reference sequence). Trimming shortened V by 4 bases and J by 4 bases, and 15 bases separated the two germline ends. CDR3 size: 15 residues. The CDR3: CASSPIPGSGNTIYF. The CDR3, as DNA: TGTGCCAGCAGCCCCATCCCAGGTTCCGGAAACACCATATATTTT.

The chain joins TRBV6-6 to TRBJ1-2; possibly TRBD1 for D (5 bases). The CDR3 is 15 amino acids. V was trimmed by 2 bases and J by 6 bases, leaving 16 bases between them. Looked up from germline, CDR1 is MNHNY and CDR2 is SVGAGI (reference sequence). CDR3 sequence reads: CASSYVAGIEDGYTF. The CDR3 nucleotides read TGTGCCAGCAGTTACGTGGCAGGGATTGAGGATGGCTACACCTTC.

This clone was seen only once. The chain couples TRBV28 to TRBJ2-7, with D possibly being TRBD2 (5 bases). Trimming removed 4 bases at V and 4 bases at J, with 11 bases between. The CDR3 is 13 residues long. Germline V gene sequence: CDR1 MDHEN, CDR2 SYDVKM. CDR3 region: CASSSLGRYEQYF. The CDR3 coding sequence is TGTGCCAGCAGTTCACTAGGACGGTACGAGCAGTACTTC.

With regard to this clone: Its ends do not fully match the called genes, so a read error is possible. The chain links TRBV7-7 to TRBJ2-1; 12 bases map to TRBD1. Germline CDR1 is SSHAT and CDR2 is FNYEAQ (reference sequence). This CDR3 has 17 residues. In DNA, the CDR3 is TGTGCTAGCAGCTCCGGGACAGGGGGCACTGCCGGCGGTGAGCAGTTCTTC. Residues: CASSSGTGGTAGGEQFF. The full variable domain, with the rest looked up from reference TRBV7-7 and TRBJ2-1, is GAGVSQSPRYKVTKRGQDVTLRCDPISSHATLYWYQQALGQGPEFLTYFNYEAQPDKSGLPSDRFSAERPEGSISTLTIQRTEQRDSAMYRCASSSGTGGTAGGEQFFGPGTRLTVL.

J is TRBJ1-1 and V is TRBV4-1, with TRBD1 as a possible D gene (5 bases). Trimming removed 8 bases at V and 0 bases at J, with 19 bases between. The CDR3 totals 16 residues. Germline-derived CDR1 and CDR2 are MGHRA and YSYEKL. The CDR3 nucleotides are TGCGCCAGCTCGCCGCCTGGGGGGGGAATGAACACTGAAGCTTTCTTT. Its protein product is CASSPPGGGMNTEAFF.

The gene calls are TRBV5-4 and TRBJ1-2; D may be TRBD1 (5 bases). The CDR3 totals 15 residues. From germline, CDR1 is SGHNT and CDR2 YYREEE (reference sequence). V was shortened by 4 bases and J by 8 bases, with 21 bases between the two germline ends. CDR3 nucleotide sequence: TGTGCCAGCAGCCGCCCTCAGGGAAACCAGAGCGGCTACACCTTC. The encoded protein is CASSRPQGNQSGYTF.